The present T cell receptor beta chain was sequenced within a study of blood T cells in healthy people across ages. Study-level findings and limits: As age increased, TCR beta diversity per million T cells fell in a roughly linear fashion.

PCR was performed a second time for about 6 to 11 cycles using a sample-barcoded 5' primer and a J-beta primer mix. All cDNA molecules were each tagged by a template-switch adaptor with 12 random nucleotides. Via MiXCR, TCRdb re-called the 5' RACE reads, giving one row per CDR3 protein. The sample has 1.5 million or so distinct CDR3 sequences, 35% to 45% seen once. Trimming shortened V by 3 bases and J by 7 bases, and 15 bases separated the two germline ends. Per germline, CDR1 SGHTA and CDR2 FQGNSA. The CDR3 is 14 residues long. To note about this clonotype: As yet, its antigen is unknown.

The chain couples TRBV7-2 to TRBJ1-1, with TRBD1 as a possible D gene (6 bases). Source material: blood. This TCR derives from a woman aged 18-30 years in good health. The CDR3 DNA is TGTGCCAGCAGCTTTAAGAGGGGGGCGGTTGAAGCTTTCTTT. Protein: CASSFKRGAVEAFF. The full variable domain, with the rest looked up from reference TRBV7-2 and TRBJ1-1, is GAGVSQSPSNKVTEKGKDVELRCDPISGHTALYWYRQSLGQGLEFLIYFQGNSAPDKSGLPSDRFSAERTGGSVSTLTIQRTQQEDSAVYLCASSFKRGAVEAFFGQGTRLTVV.